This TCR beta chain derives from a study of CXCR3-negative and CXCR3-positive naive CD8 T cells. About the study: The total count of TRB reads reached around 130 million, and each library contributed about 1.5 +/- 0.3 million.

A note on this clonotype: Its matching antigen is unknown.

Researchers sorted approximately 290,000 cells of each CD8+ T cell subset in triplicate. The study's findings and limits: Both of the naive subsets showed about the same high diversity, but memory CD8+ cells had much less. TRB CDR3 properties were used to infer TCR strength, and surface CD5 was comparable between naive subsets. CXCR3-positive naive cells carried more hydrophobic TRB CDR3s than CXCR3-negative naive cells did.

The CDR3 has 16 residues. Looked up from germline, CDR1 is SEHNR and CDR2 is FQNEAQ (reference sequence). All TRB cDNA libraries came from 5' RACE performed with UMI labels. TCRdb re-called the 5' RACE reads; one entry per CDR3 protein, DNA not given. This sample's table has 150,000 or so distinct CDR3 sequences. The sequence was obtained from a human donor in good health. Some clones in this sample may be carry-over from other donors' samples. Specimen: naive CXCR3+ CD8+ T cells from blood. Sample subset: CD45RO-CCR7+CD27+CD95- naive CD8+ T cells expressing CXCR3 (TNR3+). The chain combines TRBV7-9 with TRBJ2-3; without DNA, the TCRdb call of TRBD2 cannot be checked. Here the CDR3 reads CASSSSGTDLTDTQYF. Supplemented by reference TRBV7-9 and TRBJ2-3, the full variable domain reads DTGVSQNPRHKITKRGQNVTFRCDPISEHNRLYWYRQTLGQGPEFLTYFQNEAQLEKSRLLSDRFSAERPKGSFSTLEIQRTEQGDSAMYLCASSSSGTDLTDTQYFGPGTRLTVL.